This T cell receptor (beta chain) was profiled in a study of blood T cell repertoires in COVID-19. Study-level information: Collection of acute and convalescent COVID-19 samples took place in the United States, Italy and Spain. PBMCs, B-cell-depleted T cells, or T cells provided the cDNA or gDNA that made up the material.

Original processing notes: Reference gene primer amplification gave nucleated cell count estimates. Libraries were prepared by immunoSEQ multiplex PCR; TCRdb keeps only in-frame clonotypes and omits some of them. The V and J calls and clone size were taken over from that table, and D and trimming were inferred from the DNA. The sample includes roughly 330,000 clones, 89% seen only once; the top ten take about 6%. Germline lookup yields CDR1 SGHDT and CDR2 YYEEEE. The CDR3 has 13 residues. Germline trimming cut 1 base from V and 8 bases from J; bases unmatched to any gene: 4. Sample: peripheral blood. This clonotype originated in a man between 18 and 29 years old who had recovered from COVID-19. The rearrangement joins TRBV5-6 to TRBJ1-1; TRBD1 aligns across 8 bases. This chain's CDR3 is CASSLQGALEAFF. The CDR3 bases are TGTGCCAGCAGCTTGCAGGGGGCGTTGGAAGCTTTCTTT.